A single sample gave rise to the 21 T cell receptor beta chains below, sequenced in a study of human T cells and chemical hapten exposure. TCRdb itself ran the RACE reads through MiXCR, one entry per CDR3 protein. The repertoire holds some 330,000 distinct CDR3 sequences, with about 5% as singletons. Specified time point: pre-sensitization, week 0. Treatment: therapeutic diphenylcyclopropenone sensitization with weekly scalp DPC. The sample was whole blood, taken in connection with sensitization to the hapten diphenylcyclopropenone (DPC). The origin of the receptors is a woman between 18 and 29 years old with alopecia areata. Some clones in this sample may be carry-over from other donors' samples.

In its sample, this clonotype was seen a few times. The genes are TRBV5-1 and TRBJ1-1; 8 bases are a match to TRBD1. CDR1 and CDR2 (germline): SGHRS, YFSETQ. Trimming cost V 4 bases and J 3 bases; bases outside gene matches: 11. This CDR3 comprises 16 residues. CDR3 region: CASSLFPGGKDTEAFF. The CDR3 DNA follows: TGCGCCAGCAGCCTCTTCCCAGGGGGCAAAGACACTGAAGCTTTCTTT.

This clonotype was observed at least ten times. This chain uses TRBV7-9 with TRBJ2-1; D is perhaps TRBD1 (6 bases). Germline V gene lookup returns CDR1 SEHNR and CDR2 FQNEAQ (reference sequence). The CDR3 runs 16 residues. Trimming cost V 4 bases and J 4 bases, with 17 bases left between them. CDR3 DNA sequence: TGTGCCAGCAGCTCCCGACAGGTCGAGCCTTACAATGAGCAGTTCTTC. It translates to CASSSRQVEPYNEQFF.

This chain uses TRBV15 with TRBJ1-5; D not certain. The length of the CDR3 is 12 residues. Germline V CDR1 and CDR2: LNHNV, YYDKDF (reference sequence). V was shortened by 3 bases and J by 3 bases, with 3 bases between the two germline ends. The CDR3: CATSSPNQPQHF. The CDR3, as DNA: TGTGCCACCAGCAGCCCCAATCAGCCCCAGCATTTT.

The rearrangement uses TRBV7-6 and TRBJ1-1, with D uncertain. The CDR3 length is 13 residues. V was cut by 5 bases and J by 5 bases, with 12 bases left in between. The germline gives CDR1 SGHVS, CDR2 FNYEAQ. The CDR3 spells CASSLNLRTEAFF. The CDR3 nucleotides read TGTGCCAGCAGCCTAAACTTGAGGACTGAAGCTTTCTTT. Supplemented by reference TRBV7-6 and TRBJ1-1, the full variable domain reads GAGVSQSPRYKVTKRGQDVALRCDPISGHVSLYWYRQALGQGPEFLTYFNYEAQQDKSGLPNDRFSAERPEGSISTLTIQRTEQRDSAMYRCASSLNLRTEAFFGQGTRLTVV.

This clonotype was counted between two and nine times. The J gene is TRBJ2-5, the V gene TRBV5-1; TRBD1 is a possible D gene (5 bases). CDR1 is SGHRS, CDR2 YFSETQ, per germline. The V and J ends lost 4 bases and 1 base respectively, with 20 bases between them. This CDR3 spans 17 amino acids. The CDR3 nucleotides read TGCGCCAGCAGCAGATCCTCCCAGGGTTGGATCCAAGAGACCCAGTACTTC. Translating gives CASSRSSQGWIQETQYF.

This clonotype was picked up a small number of times. This chain connects TRBV12-3 or TRBV12-4 to TRBJ2-7; possible D gene TRBD2, 5 bases. This CDR3 comprises 13 residues. V lost 7 bases, J lost 5 bases, and 15 bases lay in between. CDR3 DNA: TGTGCCAGCACCTTGGACGGGATTGACGAGCAGTACTTC. Translation: CASTLDGIDEQYF.

This clonotype was recorded at least ten times. The chain joins TRBV7-6 to TRBJ1-4, with a possible D match to TRBD1 (6 bases). The germline V gene encodes CDR1 SGHVS and CDR2 FNYEAQ. V lost 5 bases and J lost 6, with 19 bases in between. The length of the CDR3 is 16 residues. CDR3 coding DNA: TGTGCCAGCAGCCCGGGCATCGGGGGCGAGGATGAAAAACTGTTTTTT. It specifies CASSPGIGGEDEKLFF.

This clonotype was recorded many times. The rearrangement links TRBV5-4 to TRBJ2-2, with 12 bases lining up with TRBD2. Germline V gives CDR1 SGHNT, CDR2 YYREEE (reference sequence). The CDR3 is 16 residues long. J was trimmed by 4 bases and V by 4 bases; bases with no gene match: 5. The CDR3 sequence: CASSTTSGGPTGELFF. For the CDR3, the DNA is TGTGCCAGCAGCACCACTAGCGGGGGGCCCACCGGGGAGCTGTTTTTT.

At least ten counts were recorded for this clonotype. The gene calls are TRBV12-3 or TRBV12-4 and TRBJ2-7; 15 nucleotides align to TRBD2. The CDR3 loop spans 14 amino acids. Trimming cost V 9 bases and J 5 bases; bases outside gene matches: 5. The CDR3 region is CASGLAGGPHEQYF. For the CDR3, the DNA is TGTGCCAGTGGACTAGCGGGGGGGCCCCACGAGCAGTACTTC.

The rearrangement joins TRBV4-3 to TRBJ2-1; TRBD1 matches 9 bases. There are 17 residues in the CDR3. The germline gives CDR1 LGHNA, CDR2 YSLEER. V lost 3 bases to trimming and J lost 8 bases; unmatched junction nucleotides: 14. The CDR3 region is CASSQAGLGQGVYEQFF. The CDR3 DNA follows: TGCGCCAGCAGCCAGGCCGGACTGGGACAGGGTGTCTATGAGCAGTTCTTC.

The rearrangement uses TRBV6-2 or TRBV6-3 and TRBJ1-1; D gene uncertain. Germline CDR1 MNHEY, CDR2 SVGEGT. CDR3 length equals 14 residues. V lost 2 bases, J lost 5 bases, and 12 bases lay in between. The CDR3 DNA reads as TGTGCCAGCAGTTACATAGGGTTTGGGACTGAAGCTTTCTTT. This codes for CASSYIGFGTEAFF.

Comment on this clonotype: A much larger clone differs from this one at a single base, so this may be a read error. The conserved phenylalanine or tryptophan is not found at the CDR3 terminus, so this likely reflects a read error. CDR3 sequence reads: CASSLGQSWANVLTL. CDR3 coding DNA: TGTGCCAGCAGCTTAGGACAGTCGTGGGCCAACGTCCTGACTCTC. V and J are TRBV7-6 and TRBJ2-6; the D gene is possibly TRBD1 (5 bases). Germline V gene sequence: CDR1 SGHVS, CDR2 FNYEAQ. With 1 base removed from V and 5 bases from J, the gap between germline ends came to 9 bases. The CDR3 runs to 15 residues.

V usage is TRBV6-2 or TRBV6-3 and J usage is TRBJ2-7; no clear D gene. The germline gives CDR1 MNHEY, CDR2 SVGEGT. The V end lost 0 bases, the J end lost 9 bases, and 9 bases lay between the germline ends. There are 12 residues in the CDR3. Here the CDR3 reads CASSYSRIGQYF. The CDR3 coding sequence is TGTGCCAGCAGTTACTCGAGAATTGGGCAGTACTTC.

At least ten counts were recorded for this clonotype. This chain links TRBV4-2 with TRBJ2-7, with D perhaps TRBD2 (7 bases). CDR1 is LGHNA, CDR2 YNFKEQ, per germline. CDR3 size: 16 residues. Trimming removed 0 bases from V and 1 base from J, with 13 bases in between. CDR3 sequence: CASSQDVGGASYEQYF. The CDR3 DNA follows: TGTGCCAGCAGCCAAGATGTGGGGGGGGCTTCCTACGAGCAGTACTTC.

This clonotype has a handful of counts. The J gene is TRBJ2-2, the V gene TRBV20-1, with a weak D call TRBD2 (6 bases). CDR1 and CDR2 (germline): DFQATT, SNEGSKA (reference sequence). The CDR3 runs to 13 residues. Between the trimmed V and J ends, which lost 7 bases and 2 bases, there was a span of 11 bases. The CDR3 sequence: CSGSSANTGELFF. The CDR3 nucleotides are TGCAGTGGCTCTAGCGCTAACACCGGGGAGCTGTTTTTT.

Many counts were recorded for this clonotype. The V and J genes are TRBV5-1 and TRBJ2-6; D may correspond to TRBD1 or TRBD2 (5 bases each). The CDR3 consists of 16 residues. With 4 bases removed from V and 2 bases from J, the gap between germline ends came to 13 bases. Germline-derived CDR1 and CDR2 are SGHRS and YFSETQ. The CDR3 region has the DNA TGCGCCAGCAGCCCCGAGGGGCCGACTGGGGCCAACGTCCTGACTTTC. It encodes CASSPEGPTGANVLTF.

The rearrangement uses TRBV7-9 and TRBJ1-2; D is unresolved. Germline V lookup: CDR1 SEHNR, CDR2 FQNEAQ (reference sequence). Trimming removed 5 bases at V and 1 base at J, with 14 bases between. This CDR3 is built from 15 residues. The CDR3 here is CASSPFLTDNYGYTF. The CDR3 region has the DNA TGTGCCAGCAGCCCATTTCTGACGGATAACTATGGCTACACCTTC.

This clonotype appeared many times. V usage is TRBV3-1 and J usage is TRBJ2-7; TRBD2 might be the D (6 bases). V was cut by 0 bases and J by 6 bases, with 9 bases left in between. The CDR3 spans 13 residues. Germline loops: CDR1 LGHDT, CDR2 YNNKEL (reference sequence). The CDR3 coding sequence is TGTGCCAGCAGCCAAGATGGGGGGATCGAGCAGTACTTC. Translated: CASSQDGGIEQYF.

V gene TRBV7-9 combines with J gene TRBJ2-1; 14 bases match TRBD2. The CDR3 covers 17 residues. J lost 5 bases, V lost 8 bases, and 11 bases had no gene match. Per the germline V gene, CDR1 is SEHNR and CDR2 is FQNEAQ (reference sequence). The CDR3 is CASGIRGTSGGHNEQFF. For the CDR3, the DNA is TGTGCCAGCGGCATTAGAGGGACTAGCGGGGGACACAATGAGCAGTTCTTC.

This clonotype was seen at least ten times. The chain carries TRBV10-3 and TRBJ1-3; D gene unclear. There are 12 residues in the CDR3. Germline CDR1 reads ENHRY; CDR2 reads SYGVKD. With 5 bases removed from V and 2 bases from J, the gap between germline ends came to 4 bases. The CDR3 coding sequence is TGTGCCATCAGTCAGGCTGGAAACACCATATATTTT. The encoded protein is CAISQAGNTIYF.

CDR3: CASGLVQGTANYGYTF. For the CDR3, the DNA is TGTGCTAGTGGTTTGGTACAGGGGACAGCTAACTATGGCTACACCTTC. This sequence joins TRBV12-5 and TRBJ1-2; 7 positions agree with TRBD1. Germline V gene lookup returns CDR1 LGHNT and CDR2 FRNRAP. V lost 0 bases to trimming and J lost 0 bases; unmatched junction nucleotides: 4. The CDR3 loop spans 16 amino acids.